This passage covers 20 T cell receptor beta chains from one sample sequenced in a study of T cells in Graves' hyperthyroidism and ophthalmopathy. Template material for amplifying TCR beta CDR3 regions consisted of RNA transcripts. The HTBI primer set drove a first-round RT-PCR of the TCR CDR3. MiXCR, run by TCRdb on the multiplex PCR reads, gives a single entry per CDR3 protein. The sample has some 490,000 distinct CDR3 sequences, about 22% seen once. Material for sequencing was blood. All receptors come from a woman in her 70s with Graves' ophthalmopathy.

This clonotype was seen ten or more times. CDR3 coding DNA: TGTGCCATCAGTGAGTCGGCAGGTATGAACACTGAAGCTTTCTTT. This translates into CAISESAGMNTEAFF. The genes are TRBV10-3 and TRBJ1-1; no reliable D call. Between the trimmed V and J ends, which lost 0 bases and 0 bases, there was a span of 8 bases. Germline V gene data show CDR1 as ENHRY and CDR2 as SYGVKD. This CDR3 has 15 amino acids.

The chain combines TRBV18 with TRBJ2-7; unclear D gene. The germline CDR1 and CDR2 sequences are KGHSH and LQKENI. The V and J ends lost 6 bases and 3 bases respectively, with 12 bases between them. The CDR3 runs to 13 residues. The chain's CDR3 is CASSLGSLYEQYF. Here the CDR3 DNA reads TGTGCCAGCTCTCTCGGATCCCTCTACGAGCAGTACTTC.

This clonotype has more than one count but fewer than ten. The chain has TRBV6-1 and TRBJ1-5; weak D call: TRBD1 (5 bases). The length of the CDR3 is 17 residues. V lost 5 bases to trimming and J lost 3 bases, with 20 bases between them. Germline-derived CDR1 and CDR2 are MNHNS and SASEGT. CDR3 sequence: CASSRVRGMGLNQPQHF. The CDR3 nucleotides are TGTGCCAGCAGTAGGGTGAGGGGAATGGGCCTCAATCAGCCCCAGCATTTT.

V gene TRBV20-1 combines with J gene TRBJ2-7; TRBD2 is a possible D gene (6 bases). This CDR3 is 14 amino acids long. V was clipped by 3 bases and J by 3 bases, with 15 bases between them. Germline V gives CDR1 DFQATT, CDR2 SNEGSKA (reference sequence). As DNA, the CDR3 is TGCAGTGCTAGTTCTGGGACTTCCCTCTACGAGCAGTACTTC. As protein: CSASSGTSLYEQYF.

The chain joins TRBV9 to TRBJ2-5, with D unresolved. V dropped 1 base and J dropped 0 bases, with 7 bases sitting between them. The length of the CDR3 is 14 residues. Germline lookup yields CDR1 SGDLS and CDR2 YYNGEE. Written as DNA, the CDR3 is TGTGCCAGCAGCGTACGCCGGGACCAAGAGACCCAGTACTTC. It encodes CASSVRRDQETQYF.

The chain carries TRBV5-1 and TRBJ2-1; D may correspond to TRBD1 or TRBD2 (5 bases each). The CDR3 runs 15 residues. The germline V gene has CDR1 SGHRS and CDR2 YFSETQ. With 4 bases removed from V and 6 bases from J, the gap between germline ends came to 17 bases. CDR3 nucleotide sequence: TGCGCCAGCAGCGGTATGGGACGGATTTCCAATGAGCAGTTCTTC. It specifies CASSGMGRISNEQFF.

The chain couples TRBV7-8 to TRBJ2-7, with D possibly called TRBD1 or TRBD2 (5 bases each). CDR1 and CDR2 from the germline V gene are SGHVS and FQNEAQ. The CDR3 has 15 residues. Trimming took off 5 bases at V and 4 bases at J, with 18 bases between the two ends. CDR3 residues: CASSPGPANSYEQYF. The CDR3 DNA sequence: TGTGCCAGCAGCCCGGGACCCGCGAATTCATACGAGCAGTACTTC.

CDR3 region: CASSQDWTSGTNEQFF. Written as DNA, the CDR3 is TGTGCCAGCAGCCAAGATTGGACTAGCGGGACGAATGAGCAGTTCTTC. The chain combines TRBV3-1 with TRBJ2-1; 12 bases line up with TRBD2. Germline values: CDR1 LGHDT, CDR2 YNNKEL (reference sequence). The CDR3 has 16 amino acids. With 0 bases clipped from V and 7 bases from J, the junction kept 4 bases outside the gene matches.

This clonotype was found a few times. The rearrangement links TRBV7-2 to TRBJ2-2; 13 bases agree with TRBD2. The germline V gene encodes CDR1 SGHTA and CDR2 FQGNSA. The CDR3 has 16 residues. V was pared by 3 bases and J by 7 bases, with 5 bases of the junction left unmatched. CDR3: CASSFTSGRAGGELFF. As DNA, the CDR3 is TGTGCCAGCAGCTTCACTAGCGGGAGGGCCGGCGGGGAGCTGTTTTTT.

V and J are TRBV9 and TRBJ2-4; no reliable D call. This CDR3 comprises 17 residues. V was pared by 4 bases and J by 6 bases, with 23 bases between. The V gene's germline CDR1 is SGDLS and CDR2 YYNGEE. DNA of the CDR3: TGTGCCAGCAGCCCCCACGCCAGTTGGGGTTTTGCAAACATTCAGTACTTC. Translation gives CASSPHASWGFANIQYF.

This clonotype has only a few counts. The CDR3 DNA is TGTGCCAGTAGGCCGGGACAGTCCTCCTACGAGCAGTACTTC. It specifies CASRPGQSSYEQYF. The V call is TRBV19, the J call TRBJ2-7; 7 bases match TRBD1. This CDR3 region has 14 residues. The V gene end was trimmed by 6 bases and the J gene end by 0 bases; junction bases not matched to a gene: 5. The germline CDR1 and CDR2 sequences are LNHDA and SQIVND (reference sequence).

This clonotype appeared many times. Its ends do not fully match the called genes, so a read error is possible. J is TRBJ2-1 and V is TRBV7-7; D not certain. CDR3 length: 16 residues. CDR1 is SSHAT, CDR2 FNYEAQ, per germline (reference sequence). Here the CDR3 DNA reads TGTGCTAGCAGCTTAGGTCCGGTGAGCTCCTACAATGAGCAGTTCTTC. Its protein product is CASSLGPVSSYNEQFF.

The rearrangement joins TRBV29-1 to TRBJ2-2; the D is unclear. Per the germline V gene, CDR1 is SQVTM and CDR2 is ANQGSEA. With 4 bases removed from V and 0 bases from J, the gap between germline ends came to 3 bases. The CDR3 covers 12 residues. The DNA for the CDR3 is TGCAGCGTTGCTCCGAACACCGGGGAGCTGTTTTTT. This encodes CSVAPNTGELFF.

This clonotype occurred a few times. The V gene is TRBV13, the J gene TRBJ1-6, with 7 positions matching TRBD1. The ends lost 3 bases at V and 6 bases at J; junction bases unmatched: 8. Germline V gene data show CDR1 as PRHDT and CDR2 as FYEKMQ (reference sequence). The CDR3 sequence is 16 residues long. CDR3 protein: CASSFGGGQANSPLHF. CDR3 in DNA: TGTGCCAGCAGCTTTGGCGGTGGACAGGCTAATTCACCCCTCCACTTT.

A few counts support this clonotype. The chain combines TRBV6-1 with TRBJ2-7; 8 nucleotides match TRBD1. Per the germline V gene, CDR1 is MNHNS and CDR2 is SASEGT. The CDR3 extends over 12 amino acids. Trimming at V came to 10 bases and at J to 1 base, leaving 3 bases not matched to a gene. The CDR3 DNA is TGTGCCACCAGGACAGGGTCCTACGAGCAGTACTTC. Translated: CATRTGSYEQYF.

The CDR3, as DNA: TGTGCCATCAGTGAGTCGATAGCAGGGGCTAGCAATCAGCCCCAGCATTTT. Protein sequence: CAISESIAGASNQPQHF. The genes are TRBV10-3 and TRBJ1-5, with D tentatively TRBD1 (6 bases). The V and J ends lost 0 bases and 0 bases respectively, with 12 bases between them. Germline CDR1 ENHRY, CDR2 SYGVKD. CDR3 length: 17 residues.

This chain's CDR3 is CASSPTSGSHNEQFF. The CDR3 DNA reads TGCGCCAGCAGCCCGACTAGCGGGAGCCACAATGAGCAGTTCTTC. The V call is TRBV5-1, the J call TRBJ2-1, with 12 bases that match TRBD2. The CDR3 sequence is 15 residues long. The V and J ends lost 4 bases and 5 bases, in that order; junction bases with no gene match: 4. The germline V gene has CDR1 SGHRS and CDR2 YFSETQ.

The rearrangement joins TRBV10-3 to TRBJ1-6; tentative D call: TRBD1 (6 bases). CDR1 and CDR2 (germline): ENHRY, SYGVKD. The ends were cut back, 5 bases at V and 4 bases at J, with 9 bases in the middle. The CDR3 has 14 amino acids. This CDR3 reads CAISSGQYNSPLHF. The CDR3 bases are TGTGCCATCAGTTCGGGACAATATAATTCACCCCTCCACTTT.

This clonotype was picked up many times. The chain is built from TRBV28 and TRBJ2-3; 9 positions agree with TRBD1. The CDR3 runs to 16 residues. J gave up 1 base and V 6 bases, and 8 bases lay outside the gene matches. The germline V gene has CDR1 MDHEN and CDR2 SYDVKM. The CDR3: CASSSPRDRGTDTQYF. The DNA of the CDR3 is TGTGCCAGCAGCTCCCCCCGGGACAGGGGCACAGATACGCAGTATTTT.

CDR3 nucleotides: TGTGCCAGCAGCATCCAGACAGGGAACACTGAAGCTTTCTTT. This gives the protein CASSIQTGNTEAFF. The rearrangement links TRBV7-9 to TRBJ1-1; D possibly corresponds to TRBD1 (6 bases). V was cut by 5 bases and J by 1 base, with 11 bases left in between. The CDR3 runs 14 residues. Per the germline V gene, CDR1 is SEHNR and CDR2 is FQNEAQ (reference sequence). The whole variable domain, filled in from reference TRBV7-9 and TRBJ1-1, reads DTGVSQNPRHKITKRGQNVTFRCDPISEHNRLYWYRQTLGQGPEFLTYFQNEAQLEKSRLLSDRFSAERPKGSFSTLEIQRTEQGDSAMYLCASSIQTGNTEAFFGQGTRLTVV.